A selection of T cell receptor beta chains follows, all from one sample in a study of control samples from healthy donors and cancer patients. Profiled with immunoSEQ multiplex PCR; TCRdb holds only in-frame clones, not every one. The sample records more than 110,000 clones, around 90% being singletons. The sample consisted of blood. Receptor source: a man younger than 40 in good health. CDR3s include the opening cysteine and the closing phenylalanine or tryptophan. Each record gives: J gene, clone size, V gene, D gene, CDR3 protein, CDR3 DNA. A D gene is named only where the DNA matches it firmly. A clone size is listed for some rows: how often the clone was seen (once, few, many), or a class if it is expanded.

>TRBJ1-5|-|TRBV6-6|-
CASIGYTSNQPQHF
TGTGCCAGCATAGGGTACACGAGCAATCAGCCCCAGCATTTT
>TRBJ2-1|few|TRBV6-4|TRBD1
CASSDSETGAVNEQFF
TGTGCCAGCAGTGACTCTGAGACAGGGGCCGTAAATGAGCAGTTCTTC
>TRBJ2-3|-|TRBV11-2|-
CASSSTLANTQYF
TGTGCCAGCAGCTCTACTCTAGCGAATACGCAGTATTTT
>TRBJ2-5|-|TRBV15|-
CATSRDLTRQSYETQYF
TGTGCCACCAGCAGAGATCTTACCCGGCAGTCCTATGAGACCCAGTACTTC
>TRBJ2-7|-|TRBV29-1|-
CSVETGNEQYF
TGCAGCGTCGAAACAGGGAACGAGCAGTACTTC
>TRBJ2-2|-|TRBV19|-
CASSISRRGTGELFF
TGTGCCAGTAGTATATCTAGGCGGGGCACCGGGGAGCTGTTTTTT
>TRBJ2-1|-|TRBV7-2|TRBD2
CASSLTPGLAGGVNEQFF
TGTGCCAGCAGCTTAACTCCCGGACTAGCGGGAGGAGTGAATGAGCAGTTCTTC
>TRBJ1-1|-|TRBV10-3|-
CAIRLPGPNTEAFF
TGTGCCATCAGATTACCGGGGCCCAACACTGAAGCTTTCTTT
>TRBJ2-5|once|TRBV21-1|-
CASSKTRHGPQYF
TGTGCCAGCAGCAAAACCCGGCACGGTCCCCAGTACTTC
>TRBJ1-1|-|TRBV7-9|-
CASSLPVMNTEAFF
TGTGCCAGCAGCCTGCCGGTGATGAACACTGAAGCTTTCTTT
>TRBJ2-5|-|TRBV20-1|-
CSAPTPAAQYF
TGCAGTGCGCCCACCCCTGCGGCCCAGTACTTC
>TRBJ1-1|-|TRBV21-1|-
CASSKYSQDLHTEAFF
TGTGCCAGCAGCAAATATAGCCAGGACCTGCACACTGAAGCTTTCTTT
>TRBJ1-1|-|TRBV3-1/TRBV3-2|-
CASSQGNTEAFF
TGTGCCAGCAGCCAGGGGAACACTGAAGCTTTCTTT
>TRBJ2-7|-|TRBV29-1|TRBD2
CSGAMGLAASYEQYF
TGCAGCGGCGCCATGGGACTAGCGGCTTCCTACGAGCAGTACTTC
>TRBJ1-2|-|TRBV30|-
CAWHPGFGYTF
TGTGCCTGGCACCCAGGGTTCGGCTACACCTTC
>TRBJ1-1|few|TRBV21-1|-
CASSKVEPGGAKAFF
TGTGCCAGCAGCAAAGTTGAGCCAGGGGGCGCGAAGGCTTTCTTT
>TRBJ2-7|-|TRBV18|-
CASSPWSKYF
TGTGCCAGCTCACCATGGTCAAAGTACTTC